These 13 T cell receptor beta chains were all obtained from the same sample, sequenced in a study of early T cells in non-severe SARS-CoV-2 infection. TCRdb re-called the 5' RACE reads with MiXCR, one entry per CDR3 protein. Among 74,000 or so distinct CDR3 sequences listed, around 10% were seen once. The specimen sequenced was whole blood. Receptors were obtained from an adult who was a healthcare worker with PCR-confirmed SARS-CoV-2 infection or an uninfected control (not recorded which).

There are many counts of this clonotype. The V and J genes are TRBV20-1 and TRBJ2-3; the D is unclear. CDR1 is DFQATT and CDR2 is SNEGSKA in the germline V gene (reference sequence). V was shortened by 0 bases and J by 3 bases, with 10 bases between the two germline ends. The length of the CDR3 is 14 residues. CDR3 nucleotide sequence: TGCAGTGCTAGAGAGATTACCGGAACAGATACGCAGTATTTT. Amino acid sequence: CSAREITGTDTQYF.

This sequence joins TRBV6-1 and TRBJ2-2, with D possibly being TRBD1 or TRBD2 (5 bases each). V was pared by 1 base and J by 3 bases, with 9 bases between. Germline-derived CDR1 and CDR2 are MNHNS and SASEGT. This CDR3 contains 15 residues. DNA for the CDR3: TGTGCCAGCAGTGAAGTACAGGAGGACACCGGGGAGCTGTTTTTT. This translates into CASSEVQEDTGELFF.

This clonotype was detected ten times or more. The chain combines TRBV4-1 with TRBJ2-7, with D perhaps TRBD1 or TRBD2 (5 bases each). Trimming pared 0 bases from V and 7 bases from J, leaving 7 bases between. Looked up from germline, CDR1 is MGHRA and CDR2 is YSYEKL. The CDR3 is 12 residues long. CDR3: CASSQEWGEQYF. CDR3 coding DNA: TGCGCCAGCAGCCAAGAATGGGGGGAGCAGTACTTC.

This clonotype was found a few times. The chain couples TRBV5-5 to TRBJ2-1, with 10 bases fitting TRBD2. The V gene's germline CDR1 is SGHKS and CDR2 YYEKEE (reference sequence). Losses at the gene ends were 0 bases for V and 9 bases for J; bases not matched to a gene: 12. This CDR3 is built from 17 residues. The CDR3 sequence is CASSLEGTSVRSGEQFF. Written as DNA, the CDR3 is TGTGCCAGCAGCTTGGAGGGGACTAGCGTGAGGTCAGGTGAGCAGTTCTTC.

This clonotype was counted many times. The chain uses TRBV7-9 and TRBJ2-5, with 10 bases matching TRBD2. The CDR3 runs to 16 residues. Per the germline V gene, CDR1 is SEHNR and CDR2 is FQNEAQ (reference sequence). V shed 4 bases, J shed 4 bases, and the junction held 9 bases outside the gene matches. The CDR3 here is CASSSASGGARETQYF. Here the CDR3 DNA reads TGTGCCAGCAGCTCTGCGAGCGGGGGGGCCCGAGAGACCCAGTACTTC.

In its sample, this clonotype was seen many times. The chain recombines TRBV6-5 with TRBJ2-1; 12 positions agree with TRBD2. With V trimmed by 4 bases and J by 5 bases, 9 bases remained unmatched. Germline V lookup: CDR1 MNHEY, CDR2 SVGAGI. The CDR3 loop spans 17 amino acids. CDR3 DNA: TGTGCCAGCAGTTTCTTTCGGACTAGCGGGATGAACAATGAGCAGTTCTTC. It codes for CASSFFRTSGMNNEQFF.

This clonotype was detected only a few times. In DNA, the CDR3 is TGTGCCAGCAGCTCCTGGGACGTCCTGAACACCGGGGAGCTGTTTTTT. The encoded protein is CASSSWDVLNTGELFF. The chain joins TRBV5-5 to TRBJ2-2; D possibly uses TRBD1 or TRBD2 (5 bases each). The V gene's germline CDR1 is SGHKS and CDR2 YYEKEE (reference sequence). The V end lost 3 bases, the J end lost 1 base, and 13 bases lay between the germline ends. The CDR3 has 16 residues.

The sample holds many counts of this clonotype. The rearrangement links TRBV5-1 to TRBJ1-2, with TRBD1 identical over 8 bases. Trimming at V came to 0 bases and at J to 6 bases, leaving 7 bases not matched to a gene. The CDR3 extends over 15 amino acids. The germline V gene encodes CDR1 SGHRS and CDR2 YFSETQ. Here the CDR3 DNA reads TGCGCCAGCAGCTTGGCCCGAGACAGGGGCGATGGCTACACCTTC. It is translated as CASSLARDRGDGYTF.

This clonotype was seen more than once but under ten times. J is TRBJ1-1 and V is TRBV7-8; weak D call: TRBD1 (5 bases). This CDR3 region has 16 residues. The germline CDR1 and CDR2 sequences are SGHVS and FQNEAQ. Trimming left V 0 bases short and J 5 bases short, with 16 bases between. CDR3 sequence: CASSLAPRGWSTEAFF. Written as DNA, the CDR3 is TGTGCCAGCAGCTTAGCGCCCCGGGGGTGGAGTACTGAAGCTTTCTTT.

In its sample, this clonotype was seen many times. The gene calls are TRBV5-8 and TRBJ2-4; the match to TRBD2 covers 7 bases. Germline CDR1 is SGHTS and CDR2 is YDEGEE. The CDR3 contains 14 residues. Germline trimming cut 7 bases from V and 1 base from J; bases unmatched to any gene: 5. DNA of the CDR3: TGTGCCAGCGGGAGCGGGGTGGCCAAAAACATTCAGTACTTC. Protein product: CASGSGVAKNIQYF.

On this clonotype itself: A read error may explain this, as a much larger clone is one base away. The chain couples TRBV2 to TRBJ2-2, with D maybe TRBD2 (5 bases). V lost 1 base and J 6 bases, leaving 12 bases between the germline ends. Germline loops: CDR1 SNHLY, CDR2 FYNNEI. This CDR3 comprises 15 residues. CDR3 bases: TGTGCCAGCAGTGAAGGGACTTTAAATGCCGGGGAGCTGTTTTTT. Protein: CASSEGTLNAGELFF.

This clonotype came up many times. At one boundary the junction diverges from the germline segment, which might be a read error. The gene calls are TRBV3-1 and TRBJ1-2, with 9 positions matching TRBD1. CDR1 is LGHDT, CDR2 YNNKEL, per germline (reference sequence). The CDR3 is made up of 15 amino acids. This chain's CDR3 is CASSQVRDRAYGHTF. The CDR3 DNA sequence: TGTGCCAGCAGCCAAGTCCGGGACAGGGCCTATGGCCACACCTTC.

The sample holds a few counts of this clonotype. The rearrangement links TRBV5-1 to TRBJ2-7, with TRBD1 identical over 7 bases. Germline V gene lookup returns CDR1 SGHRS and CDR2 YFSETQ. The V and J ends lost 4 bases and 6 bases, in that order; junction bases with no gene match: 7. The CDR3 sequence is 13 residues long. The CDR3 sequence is CASSHGQVTEQYF. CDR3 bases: TGCGCCAGCAGCCACGGACAGGTGACCGAGCAGTACTTC.